The 30 T cell receptor beta chains given below trace back to one sample, sequenced in a study of human T cells and chemical hapten exposure. The time point denotes: patch test 1, 2 weeks after DPC sensitization. Treatment given: therapeutic diphenylcyclopropenone sensitization with weekly scalp DPC. TCRdb itself ran the RACE reads through MiXCR, one entry per CDR3 protein. The sample yields about 120,000 distinct CDR3 sequences, roughly an eighth seen once. Sequencing was performed on whole blood, taken in connection with sensitization to the hapten diphenylcyclopropenone (DPC). The origin of the receptors is a woman aged 45-59 years with alopecia areata. Some clones in this sample may be carry-over from other donors' samples.

This clonotype was observed a few times. Since a much larger clone is just one base distant, this may be a read error. The rearrangement uses TRBV11-2 and TRBJ2-3; D not certain. Germline V gene sequence: CDR1 SGHAT, CDR2 FQNNGV. Trimming removed 8 bases at V and 8 bases at J, with 20 bases between. This CDR3 has 14 amino acids. CDR3 nucleotide sequence: TGTGCCAGCTTTGTGGGGTTTACACAGACTACGCAGTATTTT. It specifies CASFVGFTQTTQYF. Using reference TRBV11-2 and TRBJ2-3 for the parts outside the CDR3, the full variable domain is EAGVAQSPRYKIIEKRQSVAFWCNPISGHATLYWYQQILGQGPKLLIQFQNNGVVDDSQLPKDRFSAERLKGVDSTLKIQPAKLEDSAVYLCASFVGFTQTTQYFGPGTRLTVL.

This rearrangement joins TRBV5-1 to TRBJ1-1; D perhaps matches TRBD1 (6 bases). With 2 bases removed from V and 1 base from J, the gap between germline ends came to 9 bases. The CDR3 covers 14 residues. Germline-derived CDR1 and CDR2 are SGHRS and YFSETQ. The CDR3 DNA reads TGCGCCAGCAGCTTCGGGACACAGAACACTGAAGCTTTCTTT. This translates into CASSFGTQNTEAFF.

J is TRBJ2-7 and V is TRBV19; no definite D call. Germline V lookup: CDR1 LNHDA, CDR2 SQIVND (reference sequence). This CDR3 is built from 15 residues. The V gene lost 0 bases and the J gene lost 2 bases, with 11 bases spanning the gap. Written as DNA, the CDR3 is TGTGCCAGTAGTATAGAGCCCCTCAGCACCTACGAGCAGTACTTC. Its protein product is CASSIEPLSTYEQYF.

In its sample, this clonotype was seen many times. This chain joins TRBV28 and TRBJ2-3; TRBD2 aligns across 11 bases. Looked up from germline, CDR1 is MDHEN and CDR2 is SYDVKM. CDR3 size: 15 residues. After removal of 3 bases from V and 4 bases from J, the junction contained 3 bases not matched to a gene. DNA for the CDR3: TGTGCCAGCAGTTTCCCTAGCGGGGGGCCAGATACGCAGTATTTT. Its translation is CASSFPSGGPDTQYF.

This clonotype was counted at least ten times. The V call is TRBV28, the J call TRBJ2-1; D might be TRBD2 (6 bases). The germline CDR1 and CDR2 sequences are MDHEN and SYDVKM. This CDR3 has 14 residues. With 5 bases removed from V and 2 bases from J, the gap between germline ends came to 10 bases. The CDR3 region is CASSGGSTYNEQFF. The CDR3 bases are TGTGCCAGCAGTGGGGGGTCAACCTACAATGAGCAGTTCTTC.

This clonotype has a single count. Relative to the germline gene, one junction end is altered; a read error may explain this. The genes are TRBV19 and TRBJ2-3; no definite D call. CDR3 length equals 15 residues. Germline V gives CDR1 LNHDA, CDR2 SQIVND (reference sequence). In DNA, the CDR3 is TGTGCCATTAGTCCGCAAAAGAAAGCCACAGATACGCAGTATTTT. The encoded protein is CAISPQKKATDTQYF.

This clonotype was observed at least ten times. The CDR3 here is CASSLVAVAGAEQYF. The CDR3 bases are TGTGCCAGCAGCTTAGTGGCTGTGGCAGGGGCCGAGCAGTACTTC. This sequence joins TRBV7-9 and TRBJ2-7, with a weak D call TRBD1 (6 bases). V lost 1 base and J 6 bases, leaving 16 bases between the germline ends. The CDR3 length is 15 residues. Germline loops: CDR1 SEHNR, CDR2 FQNEAQ (reference sequence).

This clonotype was counted a few times. The V call is TRBV6-2 or TRBV6-3, the J call TRBJ1-1; D is uncertain. Trimming shortened V by 9 bases and J by 3 bases, and 14 bases separated the two germline ends. CDR1 and CDR2 from the germline V gene are MNHEY and SVGEGT. The CDR3 sequence is 13 residues long. The CDR3: CASRWERDTEAFF. CDR3 nucleotides: TGTGCCAGTAGGTGGGAGCGGGACACTGAAGCTTTCTTT.

This clonotype was recorded many times. The V and J genes are TRBV2 and TRBJ1-1; no clear D gene. The V gene's germline CDR1 is SNHLY and CDR2 FYNNEI. Trimming shortened V by 8 bases and J by 3 bases, and 7 bases separated the two germline ends. The CDR3 length is 11 residues. The CDR3 protein is CASVSYTEAFF. CDR3 bases: TGTGCCAGCGTATCATACACTGAAGCTTTCTTT.

This clonotype occurred many times. V usage is TRBV18 and J usage is TRBJ2-2; D unclear. Deletions cut 3 bases from V and 1 base from J, with 12 bases between. Germline-derived CDR1 and CDR2 are KGHSH and LQKENI. This CDR3 has 16 amino acids. The CDR3 loop is CASSPGWGRNTGELFF. CDR3 nucleotides: TGTGCCAGCTCACCGGGCTGGGGTAGGAACACCGGGGAGCTGTTTTTT.

This clonotype has just a few counts. The chain links TRBV29-1 to TRBJ1-1, with TRBD1 matching 7 bases. The germline gives CDR1 SQVTM, CDR2 ANQGSEA. After removal of 2 bases from V and 1 base from J, the junction contained 1 base not matched to a gene. The CDR3 extends over 13 amino acids. The CDR3 bases are TGCAGCGTTGAACGACAGGGGAACACTGAAGCTTTCTTT. Translation: CSVERQGNTEAFF.

Many counts were recorded for this clonotype. The gene calls are TRBV24-1 and TRBJ1-2; D gene unclear. V lost 6 bases and J 0 bases, leaving 7 bases between the germline ends. CDR1 KGHDR and CDR2 SFDVKD come from the germline V gene. The CDR3 sequence is 13 residues long. The CDR3 is CATSPSPNYGYTF. The DNA for the CDR3 is TGTGCCACCAGTCCGAGCCCTAACTATGGCTACACCTTC.

This clonotype appeared a few times. The V and J genes are TRBV6-5 and TRBJ1-3; 7 bases align to TRBD1. Losses at the gene ends were 2 bases for V and 0 bases for J; bases not matched to a gene: 4. CDR3 length: 16 residues. Germline V CDR1 and CDR2: MNHEY, SVGAGI. CDR3 nucleotides: TGTGCCAGCAGTTACACGGGACAGAGCTCTGGAAACACCATATATTTT. Protein product: CASSYTGQSSGNTIYF.

The chain employs TRBV20-1 and TRBJ2-2; D is uncertain. V was cut by 6 bases and J by 6 bases, with 11 bases left in between. The V gene's germline CDR1 is DFQATT and CDR2 SNEGSKA (reference sequence). The CDR3 extends over 12 amino acids. DNA for the CDR3: TGCAGTGCCCCCTATGGGGCCGGGGAGCTGTTTTTT. It specifies CSAPYGAGELFF.

The genes are TRBV6-5 and TRBJ1-6; D is ambiguous. The V end lost 1 base, the J end lost 5 bases, and 12 bases lay between the germline ends. The germline V gene has CDR1 MNHEY and CDR2 SVGAGI. This CDR3 is built from 16 residues. CDR3 loop: CASSYYPGRNNSPLHF. The CDR3 region has the DNA TGTGCCAGCAGTTACTATCCAGGCAGGAATAATTCACCCCTCCACTTT.

V gene TRBV6-1 combines with J gene TRBJ1-1, with D perhaps TRBD1 (5 bases). The length of the CDR3 is 13 residues. Trimming removed 7 bases from V and 4 bases from J, with 13 bases in between. Per the germline V gene, CDR1 is MNHNS and CDR2 is SASEGT. The CDR3 is CASISFRATEAFF. CDR3 bases: TGTGCCAGCATATCCTTCAGGGCCACTGAAGCTTTCTTT.

This clonotype was seen only a few times. V is TRBV5-1 and J is TRBJ2-7, with D uncertain. CDR1 SGHRS and CDR2 YFSETQ come from the germline V gene. V lost 2 bases and J 0 bases, leaving 12 bases between the germline ends. The CDR3 runs to 15 residues. Written as DNA, the CDR3 is TGCGCCAGCAGCTTTACGCCGGAAGGCTCCTACGAGCAGTACTTC. It is translated as CASSFTPEGSYEQYF.

A word on this clonotype: With a much larger clone just one base away, this may be a read error. V gene TRBV27 combines with J gene TRBJ1-1, with D perhaps matching TRBD1 (6 bases). From germline, CDR1 is MNHEY and CDR2 SMNVEV (reference sequence). The CDR3 is made up of 14 amino acids. Trimming took off 0 bases at V and 7 bases at J, with 12 bases between the two ends. CDR3 in amino acids: CASSLSSRGIEAFF. The DNA of the CDR3 is TGTGCCAGCAGTTTATCGAGCAGGGGCATTGAAGCTTTCTTT.

V is TRBV7-2 and J is TRBJ2-5; D unresolved. Looked up from germline, CDR1 is SGHTA and CDR2 is FQGNSA. CDR3 length equals 14 residues. V was clipped by 1 base and J by 5 bases, with 11 bases between them. CDR3 region: CASSLVYTGETQYF. CDR3 coding DNA: TGTGCCAGCAGCTTAGTCTACACCGGGGAGACCCAGTACTTC.

At least ten counts were recorded for this clonotype. The V call is TRBV6-5, the J call TRBJ1-4; tentatively, D is TRBD1 (5 bases). Germline CDR1 is MNHEY and CDR2 is SVGAGI. The CDR3 length is 13 residues. Trimming cost V 8 bases and J 7 bases, with 14 bases left between them. The CDR3 bases are TGTGCCAGCGCAGGGAGTCGGGGTGAAAAACTGTTTTTT. Translation gives CASAGSRGEKLFF.

This clonotype was counted only a few times. The chain uses TRBV7-9 and TRBJ1-1; 8 positions match TRBD1. Losses at the gene ends were 2 bases for V and 5 bases for J; bases not matched to a gene: 10. CDR1 and CDR2 (germline): SEHNR, FQNEAQ (reference sequence). This CDR3 spans 16 amino acids. The CDR3 is CASSLPGQGGGTEAFF. The CDR3 nucleotides read TGTGCCAGCAGCTTACCAGGACAGGGCGGGGGTACTGAAGCTTTCTTT. The full variable domain, its missing parts supplied by reference TRBV7-9 and TRBJ1-1, is DTGVSQNPRHKITKRGQNVTFRCDPISEHNRLYWYRQTLGQGPEFLTYFQNEAQLEKSRLLSDRFSAERPKGSFSTLEIQRTEQGDSAMYLCASSLPGQGGGTEAFFGQGTRLTVV.

There are a few counts of this clonotype. The chain is built from TRBV5-5 and TRBJ1-2; the D gene is possibly TRBD1 (5 bases). The CDR3 is 15 amino acids. Germline CDR1 is SGHKS and CDR2 is YYEKEE (reference sequence). V gave up 0 bases and J gave up 4 bases, with 13 bases separating them. For the CDR3, the DNA is TGTGCCAGCAGCTTGGGACAGCCGACATTCTATGGCTACACCTTC. Encoded protein: CASSLGQPTFYGYTF. The full variable domain, rest sourced from reference TRBV5-5 and TRBJ1-2, is DAGVTQSPTHLIKTRGQQVTLRCSPISGHKSVSWYQQVLGQGPQFIFQYYEKEERGRGNFPDRFSARQFPNYSSELNVNALLLGDSALYLCASSLGQPTFYGYTFGSGTRLTVV.

V and J are TRBV14 and TRBJ2-1; a possible D gene is TRBD2 (6 bases). The CDR3 has 14 residues. Trimming took off 1 base at V and 4 bases at J, with 8 bases between the two ends. In germline, CDR1 is SGHDN, CDR2 FVKESK. The CDR3, as DNA: TGTGCCAGCAGCCAAGTTGCGGGGTACAATGAGCAGTTCTTC. Encoded protein: CASSQVAGYNEQFF.

This clonotype was counted a few times. This chain links TRBV7-8 with TRBJ1-1; tentatively, D is TRBD1 (6 bases). Trimming pared 0 bases from V and 3 bases from J, leaving 11 bases between. This CDR3 has 15 residues. Germline CDR1 reads SGHVS; CDR2 reads FQNEAQ. CDR3 nucleotides: TGTGCCAGCAGCTTAGCGAGGACAGCCGACACTGAAGCTTTCTTT. Its translation is CASSLARTADTEAFF.

This chain links TRBV28 with TRBJ2-7; 9 positions agree with TRBD1. The CDR3 runs to 15 residues. Unmatched junction bases numbered 8, after V lost 6 bases and J lost 2 bases. CDR1 is MDHEN and CDR2 is SYDVKM in the germline V gene. CDR3: CASSPRQGGTYEQYF. The DNA for the CDR3 is TGTGCCAGCAGCCCTAGACAGGGGGGAACCTACGAGCAGTACTTC.

This clonotype was counted ten times or more. CDR3 amino acids: CASSPSGRWDSPLHF. DNA of the CDR3: TGTGCCAGCAGTCCATCCGGGAGGTGGGATTCACCCCTCCACTTT. The gene calls are TRBV28 and TRBJ1-6; D gene ambiguous. The V gene lost 5 bases and the J gene lost 8 bases, with 16 bases spanning the gap. Germline V CDR1 and CDR2: MDHEN, SYDVKM. The CDR3 is 15 amino acids.

The rearrangement uses TRBV27 and TRBJ1-3; no clear D gene. V lost 8 bases to trimming and J lost 13 bases, with 12 bases between them. Germline V CDR1 and CDR2: MNHEY, SMNVEV (reference sequence). This CDR3 has 10 amino acids. This CDR3 reads CASSPGRIYF. DNA for the CDR3: TGTGCCAGCTCTCCCGGGAGGATATATTTT.

This clonotype was counted a few times. The rearrangement uses TRBV6-2 or TRBV6-3 and TRBJ2-3, with 8 bases lining up with TRBD1. CDR1 and CDR2 from the germline V gene are MNHEY and SVGEGT. This CDR3 is built from 12 residues. Losses at the gene ends were 5 bases for V and 10 bases for J; bases not matched to a gene: 5. In nucleotides, the CDR3 is TGTGCCAGCAGTACGGGACAGGTCGCGCAGTATTTT. Translation: CASSTGQVAQYF.

In its sample, this clonotype was seen many times. The V gene is TRBV6-2 or TRBV6-3, the J gene TRBJ1-5, with D possibly TRBD1 on 6 matching bases. The CDR3 covers 14 residues. V shed 0 bases and J shed 4 bases, with 7 bases lying between them. Germline V gene data show CDR1 as MNHEY and CDR2 as SVGEGT. The CDR3 DNA reads TGTGCCAGCAGTTACTCAGGGGGGAATCAGCCCCAGCATTTT. This encodes CASSYSGGNQPQHF.

This clonotype was observed a few times. The chain combines TRBV12-3 or TRBV12-4 with TRBJ2-2; D is perhaps TRBD2 (5 bases). This CDR3 comprises 14 residues. Trimming took off 6 bases at V and 1 base at J, with 9 bases between the two ends. This CDR3 is CASRRTENTGELFF. The DNA for the CDR3 is TGTGCCAGCAGACGGACTGAGAACACCGGGGAGCTGTTTTTT.